Included here is one T cell receptor beta chain sequence, with context. A much larger clone differs from this one at a single base, so this may be a read error. These data belong to a study of T-cell reconstitution after alpha-beta-depleted transplantation in children. TCRbeta library construction was performed incorporating unique molecular identifiers. MiXCR, run by TCRdb on the PCR reads, gives a single entry per CDR3 protein. The repertoire holds some 220,000 distinct CDR3 sequences, with approximately 9% as singletons. The TCR originated in a human donor who donated a stem cell graft to a child with acute lymphoblastic leukemia. The specimen was PBMCs from the stem cell graft donor, collected from the stem cell graft.

CDR3 nucleotide sequence: TGTGCCAGCAGTTTAAACAGGGCCTACGAGCAGTACGTC. This sequence encodes CASSLNRAYEQYV. The genes are TRBV12-3 or TRBV12-4 and TRBJ2-7; tentative D call: TRBD1 (6 bases). The CDR3 runs 13 residues. Deletions cut 2 bases from V and 2 bases from J, with 7 bases between.